This record looks at one T cell receptor (beta chain) sequence and its context. Original processing notes: Reference gene primer amplification in the assay estimated nucleated cell counts. TCRdb's table, derived via immunoSEQ multiplex PCR, lists solely in-frame clones and lacks some. The DNA gave D and trimming, while V, J and clone size come from that table. The sample lists about 230,000 clones, approximately 80% seen once, with 27% in the top ten. The sample originates from a study of blood T cell repertoires in COVID-19. V lost 4 bases and J 4 bases, leaving 16 bases between the germline ends. The CDR3 sequence is 15 residues long. The germline V gene encodes CDR1 ENHRY and CDR2 SYGVKD.

The chain uses TRBV10-3 and TRBJ1-2; tentative D call: TRBD1 (6 bases). The specimen was peripheral blood. The source of this sequence is a middle-aged man with acute or convalescent COVID-19. The CDR3 sequence is CAISAGQTNSYGYTF. The CDR3 region has the DNA TGTGCCATCAGTGCTGGACAGACCAATAGCTATGGCTACACCTTC.